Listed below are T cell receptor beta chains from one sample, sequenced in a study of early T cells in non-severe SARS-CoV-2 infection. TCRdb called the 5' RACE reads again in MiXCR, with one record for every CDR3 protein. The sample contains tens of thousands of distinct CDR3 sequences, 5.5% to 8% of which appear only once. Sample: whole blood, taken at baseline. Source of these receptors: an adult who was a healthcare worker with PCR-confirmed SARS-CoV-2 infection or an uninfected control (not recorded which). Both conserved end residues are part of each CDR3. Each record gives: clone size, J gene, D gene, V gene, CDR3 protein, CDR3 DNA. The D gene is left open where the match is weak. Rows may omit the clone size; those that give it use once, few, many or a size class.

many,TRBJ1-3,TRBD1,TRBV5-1,CASSLDPTGESNTIYF,TGCGCCAGCAGCTTGGACCCGACAGGGGAAAGCAACACCATATATTTT
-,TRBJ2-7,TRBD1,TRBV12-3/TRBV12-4,CARDRGYEQYF,TGTGCAAGAGACAGGGGCTACGAGCAGTACTTC
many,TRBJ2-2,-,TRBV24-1,CATNGPNDGELFF,TGTGCCACGAACGGGCCGAACGACGGGGAGCTGTTTTTT
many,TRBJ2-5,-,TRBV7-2,CASTIKTGLETQYF,TGTGCCAGCACCATTAAAACAGGGCTGGAGACCCAGTACTTC
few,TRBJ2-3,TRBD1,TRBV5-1,CASSLEGTGGRTDTQYF,TGCGCCAGCAGCTTGGAAGGGACAGGGGGCCGCACAGATACGCAGTATTTT
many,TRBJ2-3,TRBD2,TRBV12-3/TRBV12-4,CASSLGGGAVSDTQYF,TGTGCCAGCAGTTTGGGCGGGGGGGCCGTATCAGATACGCAGTATTTT
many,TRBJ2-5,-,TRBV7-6,CASSLQQETQYF,TGTGCCAGCAGCTTACAGCAAGAGACCCAGTACTTC
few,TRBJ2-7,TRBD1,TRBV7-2,CASSTSAGTGGYEQYF,TGTGCCAGCAGCACCTCCGCCGGGACAGGGGGATACGAGCAGTACTTC
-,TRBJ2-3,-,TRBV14,CASSLVNVAHPSTDTQYF,TGTGCCAGCAGCCTTGTCAACGTAGCGCATCCTAGCACAGATACGCAGTATTTT
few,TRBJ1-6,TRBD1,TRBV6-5,CASSWDRENSPLHF,TGTGCCAGCAGTTGGGACAGGGAAAATTCACCCCTCCACTTT
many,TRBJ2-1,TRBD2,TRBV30,CAWKGLADYNEQFF,TGTGCCTGGAAGGGACTAGCGGATTACAATGAGCAGTTCTTC
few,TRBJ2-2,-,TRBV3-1,CASSRQGTGTGELFF,TGTGCCAGCAGCCGTCAGGGGACTGGTACCGGGGAGCTGTTTTTT
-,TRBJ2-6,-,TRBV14,CASSPGSRGANVLTF,TGTGCCAGCAGCCCGGGGTCACGCGGGGCCAACGTCCTGACTTTC
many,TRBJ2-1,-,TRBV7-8,CASSVRVHSNEQFF,TGTGCCAGCAGCGTAAGGGTCCACTCCAATGAGCAGTTCTTC
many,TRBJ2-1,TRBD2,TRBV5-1,CASSSLAGLNNEQFF,TGCGCCAGCAGCTCCCTAGCGGGGCTTAACAATGAGCAGTTCTTC
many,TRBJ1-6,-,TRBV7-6,CASSPPGNSPLHF,TGTGCCAGCAGCCCACCGGGTAATTCACCCCTCCACTTT
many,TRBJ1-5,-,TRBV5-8,CASSLETYNQPQHF,TGTGCCAGCAGCTTGGAAACCTACAATCAGCCCCAGCATTTT
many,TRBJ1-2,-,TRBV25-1,CASSESHGEYGYTF,TGTGCCAGCAGTGAATCCCACGGAGAATATGGCTACACCTTC
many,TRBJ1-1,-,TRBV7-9,CASSLNSREDTEAFF,TGTGCCAGCAGCTTGAATTCCAGGGAAGACACTGAAGCTTTCTTT
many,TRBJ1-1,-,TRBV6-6,CASSPDGGLGAFF,TGTGCCAGCAGCCCCGACGGGGGGCTTGGAGCTTTCTTT
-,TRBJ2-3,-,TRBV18,CASSPPRQSSTDTQYF,TGTGCCAGCTCACCACCGAGACAGTCTAGCACAGATACGCAGTATTTT
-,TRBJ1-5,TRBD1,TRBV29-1,CSVEVRTGSNQPQHF,TGCAGCGTTGAAGTTCGGACAGGTAGCAATCAGCCCCAGCATTTT
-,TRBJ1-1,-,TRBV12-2,CARDRDEARTVTEAFF,TGTGCAAGAGACAGGGATGAGGCCAGGACAGTCACTGAAGCTTTCTTT
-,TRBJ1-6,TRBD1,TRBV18,CASSPLGAGGDSPLHF,TGTGCCAGCTCGCCCCTGGGGGCAGGGGGCGATTCACCCCTCCACTTT
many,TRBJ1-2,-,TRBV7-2,CASSLGQTNYGYTF,TGTGCCAGCAGCTTAGGACAGACGAACTATGGCTACACCTTC
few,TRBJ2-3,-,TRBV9,CASSTRDTQYF,TGTGCCAGCAGCACTCGGGATACGCAGTATTTT
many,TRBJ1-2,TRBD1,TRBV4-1,CASSQRTGGDYGYTF,TGCGCCAGCAGCCAACGCACAGGGGGCGACTATGGCTACACCTTC
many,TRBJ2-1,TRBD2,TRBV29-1,CSVGRGGFNEQFF,TGCAGCGTTGGGCGGGGGGGTTTTAATGAGCAGTTCTTC
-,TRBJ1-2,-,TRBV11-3,CASSQPRDMANYGYTF,TGTGCCAGCAGCCAGCCCAGGGATATGGCGAACTATGGCTACACCTTC
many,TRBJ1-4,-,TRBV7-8,CASSSERIRAEKLFF,TGTGCCAGCAGCTCGGAACGTATCAGAGCTGAAAAACTGTTTTTT
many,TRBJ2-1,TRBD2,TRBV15,CATSRDHKRGQEKFF,TGTGCCACCAGCAGAGATCATAAGCGGGGGCAGGAAAAGTTCTTC
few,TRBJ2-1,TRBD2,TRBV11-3,CASSLLALAGGNEQFF,TGTGCCAGCAGCTTATTGGCACTAGCGGGGGGTAATGAGCAGTTCTTC
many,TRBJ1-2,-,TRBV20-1,CSARSGFEHGYTF,TGCAGTGCTAGAAGCGGGTTTGAGCATGGCTACACCTTC
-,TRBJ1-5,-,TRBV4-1,CASSQVGQPQHF,TGCGCCAGCAGCCAAGTGGGGCAGCCCCAGCATTTT
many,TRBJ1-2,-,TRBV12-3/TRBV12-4,CASSPGPEGNYGYTF,TGTGCCAGCAGTCCGGGCCCCGAAGGGAACTATGGCTACACCTTC